The 30 T cell receptor beta chains below all came from one sample that was sequenced in a study of tissue T cells after allogeneic stem cell transplantation (dated by TCRdb to the early 2020s). The sample's time point label, in plain terms: recipient (host-origin) PBMCs collected before allo-HCT. Receptor libraries were prepared by the immunoSEQ multiplex PCR assay. The table comes from immuneACCESS by way of TCRdb, which keeps in-frame sequences with V and J called. Part of the clones is missing from these tables; in studies checked, under half for an unresolved V gene and the rest for unknown reasons. The sample data list roughly 42,000 clones, and 80% to 95% of these were observed just once. The top ten hold 3.5% to 4% of the sample. The sequencing here drew on blood, taken before transplantation. These receptors originate from a woman aged 35 to 70 who later had graft-versus-host disease after an allogeneic stem cell transplant.

The chain combines TRBV6-2 or TRBV6-3 with TRBJ1-2; a possible D gene is TRBD1 (6 bases). V was clipped by 4 bases and J by 8 bases, with 11 bases between them. Germline CDR1 is MNHEY and CDR2 is SVGEGT. The CDR3 loop spans 12 amino acids. CDR3: CASSSAGQGYTF. CDR3 in DNA: TGTGCCAGCAGTTCGGCAGGACAGGGCTACACCTTC.

V is TRBV11-3 and J is TRBJ2-3; D is perhaps TRBD2 (7 bases). Trimming pared 5 bases from V and 5 bases from J, leaving 17 bases between. Germline V CDR1 and CDR2: SGHNT, YENEEA. This CDR3 has 15 amino acids. The chain's CDR3 is CASSRSGGAIDTQYF. CDR3 nucleotide sequence: TGTGCCAGCAGCCGGAGTGGGGGGGCAATAGATACGCAGTATTTT.

DNA for the CDR3: TGTGCCAGCAGCAAGGGGGGGGAATTCCGTGGCTACACCTTC. This encodes CASSKGGEFRGYTF. V usage is TRBV4-2 and J usage is TRBJ1-2; D is perhaps TRBD1 (6 bases). V lost 5 bases, J lost 7 bases, and 17 bases lay in between. CDR3 length equals 14 residues. Germline assignment: CDR1 LGHNA and CDR2 YNFKEQ.

The rearrangement links TRBV29-1 to TRBJ2-3; D is unclear. Germline CDR1 reads SQVTM; CDR2 reads ANQGSEA. The CDR3 spans 12 residues. The CDR3 DNA is TGCGGCTGCTTGACCTGGGGTAATACGCAGTATTTT. Its protein is CGCLTWGNTQYF.

The rearrangement joins TRBV7-2 to TRBJ1-2; no firm D call. The CDR3 is 14 amino acids. Trimming pared 2 bases from V and 4 bases from J, leaving 11 bases between. In germline, CDR1 is SGHTA, CDR2 FQGNSA. CDR3 loop: CASSLSRQVYGYTF. The DNA of the CDR3 is TGTGCCAGCAGCTTATCGCGCCAGGTCTATGGCTACACCTTC.

The chain couples TRBV5-6 to TRBJ1-2; D is undetermined. This CDR3 spans 11 amino acids. Germline-derived CDR1 and CDR2 are SGHDT and YYEEEE. V lost 4 bases, J lost 2 bases, and 3 bases lay in between. The CDR3 loop reads CASSQNYGYTF. The CDR3 region has the DNA TGTGCCAGCAGCCAGAACTATGGCTACACCTTC.

The gene calls are TRBV7-9 and TRBJ2-1, with 9 bases identical to TRBD1. Germline CDR1 reads SEHNR; CDR2 reads FQNEAQ (reference sequence). The CDR3 runs to 15 residues. V lost 5 bases to trimming and J lost 4 bases; unmatched junction nucleotides: 6. CDR3 DNA sequence: TGTGCCAGCAGCCCCCGGGACAGGGTTTACAATGAGCAGTTCTTC. This codes for CASSPRDRVYNEQFF.

CDR3 coding DNA: TGTGCCAGCAGCTCACGCGGTCCAGATACGCAGTATTTT. This gives the protein CASSSRGPDTQYF. This rearrangement joins TRBV7-9 to TRBJ2-3; D not resolved. The CDR3 length is 13 residues. Germline V lookup: CDR1 SEHNR, CDR2 FQNEAQ (reference sequence). Trimming removed 4 bases at V and 4 bases at J, with 9 bases between. The full variable domain, with the rest looked up from reference TRBV7-9 and TRBJ2-3, is DTGVSQNPRHKITKRGQNVTFRCDPISEHNRLYWYRQTLGQGPEFLTYFQNEAQLEKSRLLSDRFSAERPKGSFSTLEIQRTEQGDSAMYLCASSSRGPDTQYFGPGTRLTVL.

The chain is built from TRBV4-3 and TRBJ2-7; 12 bases agree with TRBD2. The CDR3 has 15 residues. The V gene's germline CDR1 is LGHNA and CDR2 YSLEER. V trimming: 3 bases; J trimming: 7 bases; junction bases outside the gene matches: 7. As DNA, the CDR3 is TGCGCCAGCAGCCAGGGACTAGCGGGCGAATGGGAGCAGTACTTC. Translating gives CASSQGLAGEWEQYF.

The chain carries TRBV5-1 and TRBJ1-5; D unclear. The CDR3 is made up of 15 amino acids. The germline V gene has CDR1 SGHRS and CDR2 YFSETQ. V was cut by 0 bases and J by 2 bases, with 9 bases left in between. The CDR3 DNA follows: TGCGCCAGCAGCTTGGAGGGAGATGGCAATCAGCCCCAGCATTTT. It translates to CASSLEGDGNQPQHF. The variable domain in full, completed from reference TRBV5-1 and TRBJ1-5, reads KAGVTQTPRYLIKTRGQQVTLSCSPISGHRSVSWYQQTPGQGLQFLFEYFSETQRNKGNFPGRFSGRQFSNSRSEMNVSTLELGDSALYLCASSLEGDGNQPQHFGDGTRLSIL.

The J gene is TRBJ1-2, the V gene TRBV3-1 (or the pseudogene TRBV3-2), with D perhaps matching TRBD1 (5 bases). Germline V lookup: CDR1 LGHDT, CDR2 YNNKEL (reference sequence). The length of the CDR3 is 16 residues. V dropped 5 bases and J dropped 5 bases, with 21 bases sitting between them. The CDR3 nucleotides read TGTGCCAGCAGCATCCATCGGGGGGACCTGTCTTATGGCTACACCTTC. Encoded protein: CASSIHRGDLSYGYTF.

The chain recombines TRBV25-1 with TRBJ1-4; D is unclear. V dropped 5 bases and J dropped 0 bases, with 10 bases sitting between them. This CDR3 has 15 amino acids. CDR1 and CDR2 (germline): MGHDK, SYGVNS. Written as DNA, the CDR3 is TGTGCCAGCAGTCCCCGGGATGCAACTAATGAAAAACTGTTTTTT. It yields the protein CASSPRDATNEKLFF.

V and J are TRBV29-1 and TRBJ2-1; the match to TRBD1 covers 7 bases. The J segment lost 6 bases and the V segment lost 5 bases, leaving 7 bases of the junction unmatched. CDR1 is SQVTM, CDR2 ANQGSEA, per germline. This CDR3 comprises 13 residues. In DNA form, the CDR3 reads TGCAGCGTTTTACCTGCAGGGGGCAATGAGCAGTTCTTC. It yields the protein CSVLPAGGNEQFF.

The chain recombines TRBV7-8 with TRBJ2-2; TRBD1 agrees at 9 bases. With V trimmed by 1 base and J by 4 bases, 1 base remained unmatched. The CDR3 sequence is 15 residues long. CDR1 is SGHVS and CDR2 is FQNEAQ in the germline V gene. The CDR3 nucleotides read TGTGCCAGCAGCTTAGGGGACAGGGTCACCGGGGAGCTGTTTTTT. Its translation: CASSLGDRVTGELFF.

The genes are TRBV20-1 and TRBJ1-1, with D unresolved. CDR1 DFQATT and CDR2 SNEGSKA come from the germline V gene (reference sequence). The CDR3 is 13 amino acids. Trimming pared 3 bases from V and 2 bases from J, leaving 10 bases between. CDR3 nucleotide sequence: TGCAGTGCTAGTCAATCGGGAAACACTGAAGCTTTCTTT. Translated: CSASQSGNTEAFF.

The chain carries TRBV3-1 (or the pseudogene TRBV3-2) and TRBJ1-2; 7 bases are a match to TRBD1. The junction had 16 bases not matched to a gene; V was cut back by 4 bases and J by 8 bases. CDR1 and CDR2 (germline): LGHDT, YNNKEL (reference sequence). The CDR3 covers 16 residues. This CDR3 is CASSPGRDSRLWGYTF. The CDR3 DNA follows: TGTGCCAGCAGCCCAGGACGGGACAGCCGACTTTGGGGCTACACCTTC.

The rearrangement joins TRBV5-8 to TRBJ2-1; weak D call: TRBD1 (9 bases). The CDR3 contains 19 residues. CDR1 is SGHTS, CDR2 YDEGEE, per germline. Between the trimmed V and J ends, which lost 4 bases and 4 bases, there was a span of 27 bases. As DNA, the CDR3 is TGTGCCAGCAGCCCACAGGGGGCCACCAGACTAGCGAAGTACAATGAGCAGTTCTTC. This encodes CASSPQGATRLAKYNEQFF.

The V call is TRBV19, the J call TRBJ1-1; D gene unclear. This CDR3 spans 13 amino acids. Germline-derived CDR1 and CDR2 are LNHDA and SQIVND (reference sequence). V dropped 4 bases and J dropped 1 base, with 7 bases sitting between them. CDR3: CASSKARNTEAFF. In nucleotides, the CDR3 is TGTGCCAGTAGTAAGGCCAGGAACACTGAAGCTTTCTTT.

The chain has TRBV25-1 and TRBJ2-1; 11 bases match TRBD2. J lost 11 bases, V lost 4 bases, and 10 bases had no gene match. Per germline, CDR1 MGHDK and CDR2 SYGVNS. The CDR3 runs to 15 residues. The CDR3 DNA sequence: TGTGCCAGCAGTGTTGGAGGACTAGCGGGTGAAAAGCAGTTCTTC. Residues: CASSVGGLAGEKQFF.

DNA of the CDR3: TGTGCCAGCAGCTTCACCCCGCGGGGGGACAGGGGGTTCGGCGAGCAGTACTTC. Translated, it gives CASSFTPRGDRGFGEQYF. The V call is TRBV7-9, the J call TRBJ2-7, with 11 nucleotides matching TRBD1. This CDR3 is 18 amino acids long. The V gene end was trimmed by 3 bases and the J gene end by 6 bases; junction bases not matched to a gene: 16. The germline gives CDR1 SEHNR, CDR2 FQNEAQ (reference sequence).

This sequence joins TRBV30 and TRBJ1-5, with D possibly TRBD1 on 6 matching bases. CDR1 and CDR2 from the germline V gene are GTSNPN and SVGIG (reference sequence). The V end was cut by 0 bases, the J end by 0 bases, with 6 bases between. The CDR3 loop spans 14 amino acids. CDR3 nucleotide sequence: TGTGCCTGGAGTGTAGGGGGTAGCAATCAGCCCCAGCATTTT. Residues: CAWSVGGSNQPQHF.

The V gene is TRBV7-9, the J gene TRBJ2-2, with D perhaps given as TRBD1 or TRBD2 (5 bases each). Germline CDR1 and CDR2: SEHNR and FQNEAQ (reference sequence). Between the trimmed V and J ends, which lost 4 bases and 2 bases, there was a span of 11 bases. The CDR3 runs 15 residues. CDR3 protein: CASSSRDRNTGELFF. The CDR3 coding sequence is TGTGCCAGCAGCTCCCGGGACCGAAACACCGGGGAGCTGTTTTTT.

The chain links TRBV7-9 to TRBJ2-4; the D gene is possibly TRBD1 (6 bases). This CDR3 spans 17 amino acids. V was shortened by 7 bases and J by 0 bases, with 19 bases between the two germline ends. Per germline, CDR1 SEHNR and CDR2 FQNEAQ (reference sequence). CDR3 sequence: CASNTALQGQAKNIQYF. CDR3 bases: TGTGCCAGCAACACGGCTTTACAGGGACAAGCCAAAAACATTCAGTACTTC.

This sequence joins TRBV30 and TRBJ2-3, with 12 bases identical to TRBD1. Looked up from germline, CDR1 is GTSNPN and CDR2 is SVGIG (reference sequence). The CDR3 length is 18 residues. The V segment lost 5 bases and the J segment 6 bases; nucleotides outside the gene matches: 18. CDR3 DNA sequence: TGTGCCTGGGCCGGGACAGGGGGCCATAGGGGGGTTGCGGATACGCAGTATTTT. This encodes CAWAGTGGHRGVADTQYF.

The rearrangement uses TRBV3-1 (or the pseudogene TRBV3-2) and TRBJ2-3; 12 bases are a match to TRBD2. The CDR3 contains 16 residues. V shed 7 bases, J shed 4 bases, and the junction held 9 bases outside the gene matches. Looked up from germline, CDR1 is LGHDT and CDR2 is YNNKEL (reference sequence). DNA for the CDR3: TGTGCCAGCACAAAACTAGCGGGAGGAGGGTCAGATACGCAGTATTTT. It is translated as CASTKLAGGGSDTQYF.

The V and J genes are TRBV6-1 and TRBJ2-7; TRBD1 is a possible D gene (5 bases). Germline V gene sequence: CDR1 MNHNS, CDR2 SASEGT. CDR3 length equals 15 residues. V lost 3 bases and J lost 2, with 14 bases in between. CDR3 amino acids: CASSDRVIRTYEQYF. CDR3 coding DNA: TGTGCCAGCAGTGACAGGGTTATTAGGACCTACGAGCAGTACTTC.

This clone showed up just once. The gene calls are TRBV29-1 and TRBJ2-7; tentative D call: TRBD1 (6 bases). Germline loops: CDR1 SQVTM, CDR2 ANQGSEA. Trimming stripped 0 bases from V and 3 bases from J, with 15 bases between. The length of the CDR3 is 15 residues. The DNA for the CDR3 is TGCAGCGTTGAAGAGGGGGCAGGTTCCGTCTACGAGCAGTACTTC. Its protein is CSVEEGAGSVYEQYF.

The genes are TRBV7-9 and TRBJ1-2, with 9 bases identical to TRBD1. Germline V gives CDR1 SEHNR, CDR2 FQNEAQ (reference sequence). CDR3 length: 15 residues. J lost 2 bases, V lost 1 base, and 2 bases had no gene match. CDR3 sequence reads: CASSLGTGVNYGYTF. In DNA, the CDR3 is TGTGCCAGCAGCTTAGGGACAGGGGTGAACTATGGCTACACCTTC.

The chain is built from TRBV29-1 and TRBJ2-2; D gene unclear. This CDR3 is built from 13 residues. The germline CDR1 and CDR2 sequences are SQVTM and ANQGSEA. V was trimmed by 7 bases and J by 4 bases, leaving 13 bases between them. The CDR3 sequence is CSADWLGTGELFF. CDR3 coding DNA: TGCAGCGCCGACTGGTTGGGCACCGGGGAGCTGTTTTTT.

The chain carries TRBV5-1 and TRBJ2-1; TRBD2 matches 7 bases. Germline loops: CDR1 SGHRS, CDR2 YFSETQ. Trimming removed 0 bases from V and 2 bases from J; junction bases left unmatched: 2. CDR3 length: 15 residues. Here the CDR3 reads CASSLALAAYNEQFF. CDR3 DNA sequence: TGCGCCAGCAGCTTGGCGCTAGCGGCCTACAATGAGCAGTTCTTC.